This T cell receptor (beta chain) was found in a study of post-analysis software for immune sequencing data. Study-level results: Comparison of patients with controls showed a handful of TRBV segments more frequent in patients, TRBV5-6, TRBV5-1 and TRBV20-1 among them.

As regards this clonotype: The antigen remains unidentified.

Carried by the TCR beta cDNA libraries were unique molecular identifiers. TCRdb independently ran MiXCR on the PCR reads; one entry per CDR3 protein. The sample consists of 650,000 to 900,000 distinct CDR3 sequences, under 60% of them appearing once. Germline values: CDR1 SGHVS, CDR2 FNYEAQ. Trimming cost V 5 bases and J 3 bases; bases outside gene matches: 12. This CDR3 contains 16 residues. The sample consisted of blood. This receptor was identified in a girl aged 10-17 years with multiple sclerosis. J is TRBJ2-7 and V is TRBV7-6, with 8 nucleotides matching TRBD1. CDR3 DNA: TGTGCCAGCAGCCCGAGCAAACGGACAGGGATCTACGAGCAGTACTTC. Its translation: CASSPSKRTGIYEQYF.